Listed below are T cell receptor beta chains from one sample, sequenced in a study of cytomegalovirus exposure and HLA in healthy donors. Sequencing used immunoSEQ multiplex PCR; TCRdb keeps in-frame clones, though not all of them. Here the sample spans about 94,000 clones, 7.5% to 8.5% being singletons. The sample consisted of PBMCs. Source of these receptors: a man aged 45-65 years in good health and CMV-seronegative. Each CDR3 is given with its conserved first and last residue. Each record gives: D gene, J gene, clone size, V gene, CDR3 DNA, CDR3 protein. A D gene is named only where the DNA matches it firmly. For some rows the clone size is stated as once, few or many, or as a class when expanded; others skip it.

TRBD1 | TRBJ1-1 | few | TRBV2 | TGTGCCAGCGCTGGGACAGGAAACACTGAAGCTTTCTTT | CASAGTGNTEAFF
TRBD2 | TRBJ2-5 | - | TRBV27 | TGTGCCAGCAGTTTAAGCGGGGGGAACCCCCAAGAGACCCAGTACTTC | CASSLSGGNPQETQYF
TRBD2 | TRBJ2-2 | - | TRBV5-4 | TGTGCCAGCAGCGCCGCCGGGACTAGATCCACCGGGGAGCTGTTTTTT | CASSAAGTRSTGELFF
TRBD1 | TRBJ1-5 | few | TRBV28 | TGTGCCAGCACCCAGGGACAGGGGGAAAATCAGCCCCAGCATTTT | CASTQGQGENQPQHF
TRBD2 | TRBJ2-7 | few | TRBV6-1 | TGTGCCAGCAGTGGGTGGACTAGCGGGGTCTCGGGTAGCGAGCAGTACTTC | CASSGWTSGVSGSEQYF
TRBD2 | TRBJ2-1 | few | TRBV4-2 | TGTGCCAGCAGCCAAGACCCAGGGACCGGCTGGAGCGGGGGGCGAGACAATGAGCAGTTCTTC | CASSQDPGTGWSGGRDNEQFF
- | TRBJ1-4 | - | TRBV28 | TGTGCCAGCAGTTTCAGGGGCTTGGTTGAAAAACTGTTTTTT | CASSFRGLVEKLFF
- | TRBJ2-5 | - | TRBV4-2 | TGTGCCAGCAGCCAAGATTCGGAGACCCAGTACTTC | CASSQDSETQYF
- | TRBJ1-3 | - | TRBV10-3 | TGTGCCATCCGGGGAGAGGGTGGAAACACCATATATTTT | CAIRGEGGNTIYF
- | TRBJ2-1 | few | TRBV5-4 | TGTGCCAGCAGCACCGGAGGGAGCTCCTACAATGAGCAGTTCTTC | CASSTGGSSYNEQFF
TRBD1 | TRBJ2-7 | - | TRBV5-1 | TGCGCCAGCAGCTACGGGACAGGGGTGGAGGAGCAGTACTTC | CASSYGTGVEEQYF
TRBD1 | TRBJ2-7 | - | TRBV2 | TGTGCCAGCAAGGGACAGCTAGCCCCTGGGGAGCAGTACTTC | CASKGQLAPGEQYF
- | TRBJ1-1 | few | TRBV5-4 | TGTGCCAGCAGTGGGCCCGGGGGGCCCATGAACACTGAAGCTTTCTTT | CASSGPGGPMNTEAFF
- | TRBJ1-6 | few | TRBV4-2 | TGTGCCAGCAGCCAAGGAGCAGGGACAACTAACTCACCCCTCCACTTT | CASSQGAGTTNSPLHF
TRBD1 | TRBJ2-6 | few | TRBV5-8 | TGTGCCAGCACTGATCTGGACAGGGACTTTGGGGCCAACGTCCTGACTTTC | CASTDLDRDFGANVLTF
- | TRBJ1-4 | - | TRBV28 | TGTGCCAGCAGTTCACCAGGGGTACGAGAAAAACTGTTTTTT | CASSSPGVREKLFF
- | TRBJ1-1 | few | TRBV11-1 | TGTGCCAGCAACCTGGGACATGGAAACACTGAAGCTTTCTTT | CASNLGHGNTEAFF
- | TRBJ1-3 | few | TRBV6-6 | TGTGCCAGCAATCGACCGGGGGGCTACACCATATATTTT | CASNRPGGYTIYF
TRBD2 | TRBJ2-7 | - | TRBV7-9 | TGTGCCAGCAGCCCTAGGTCCGGGACTAGGGGATCCTACGAGCAGTACTTC | CASSPRSGTRGSYEQYF
- | TRBJ1-6 | few | TRBV5-6 | TGTGCCAGCAGCGTAGTGGGAGGGAATAATTCACCCCTCCACTTT | CASSVVGGNNSPLHF
- | TRBJ1-2 | - | TRBV2 | TGTGCAAGCAGACTACCAGGGGAGGGCTACACCTTC | CASRLPGEGYTF
TRBD1 | TRBJ2-7 | few | TRBV6-6 | TGTGCCAGCAGTCCCCCGGGACAGGACTACGAGCAGTACTTC | CASSPPGQDYEQYF
- | TRBJ2-2 | few | TRBV7-9 | TGTGCCAGCGTCCGACTAGGGATGGGCGGGGAGCTGTTTTTT | CASVRLGMGGELFF
TRBD1 | TRBJ1-4 | few | TRBV5-4 | TGTGCCAGCAGCGCCGGGACAGGGCCGGCAACTAATGAAAAACTGTTTTTT | CASSAGTGPATNEKLFF
- | TRBJ2-3 | few | TRBV9 | TGTGCCAGCAGCTTCATCACAGATACGCAGTATTTT | CASSFITDTQYF
- | TRBJ1-6 | - | TRBV5-1 | TGCGCCAGCAGTTCGACGGGGTCAAAGGATTCACCCCTCCACTTT | CASSSTGSKDSPLHF
- | TRBJ2-7 | - | TRBV30 | TGTGCCTGCACTGCAGGGGGGTACGAGCAGTACTTC | CACTAGGYEQYF
- | TRBJ1-2 | few | TRBV18 | TGTGCCAGCTCACCACCCCAAATCGGGGTCGAGGGCTACACCTTC | CASSPPQIGVEGYTF
- | TRBJ1-2 | few | TRBV28 | TGTGCCAGCAGTTCGACAAGCAACTATGGCTACACCTTC | CASSSTSNYGYTF
- | TRBJ2-1 | - | TRBV28 | TGTGCCAGCAGTTTATCGGGGTACGGGGACAATGAGCAGTTCTTC | CASSLSGYGDNEQFF
TRBD2 | TRBJ2-1 | - | TRBV28 | TGTGCCAGCAGTCCTCTGATTGGGCTAGCGGGGGAAGGCTATGAGCAGTTCTTC | CASSPLIGLAGEGYEQFF
- | TRBJ2-7 | few | TRBV5-1 | TGCGCCAGCAGACTATTTGACTCGAGCGCTGGGGAGCAGTACTTC | CASRLFDSSAGEQYF
- | TRBJ1-2 | few | TRBV5-4 | TGTGCCAGCAGCTTGGGCGTGGATGGCTACACCTTC | CASSLGVDGYTF
- | TRBJ2-6 | few | TRBV30 | TGTGCCTGGAGTGTGAAGGGGTATGGGGCCAACGTCCTGAATTTC | CAWSVKGYGANVLNF
- | TRBJ2-5 | - | TRBV7-8 | TGTGCCAGCAGCCCCGGGACATCTTCCTATGGGGACCAGTACTTC | CASSPGTSSYGDQYF
TRBD1 | TRBJ1-3 | - | TRBV6-1 | TGTGCCAGCGTGCACAGGGGTGGGGGAAACACCATATATTTT | CASVHRGGGNTIYF
- | TRBJ2-7 | few | TRBV6-6 | TGTGCCAGCAGTTACGCGGAACAGGGCTACGAGCAGTACTTC | CASSYAEQGYEQYF
TRBD2 | TRBJ2-3 | - | TRBV7-2 | TGTGCCAGCACCCCCGGACTAGCGGGAGGGGGTGCAGATACGCAGTATTTT | CASTPGLAGGGADTQYF
- | TRBJ2-7 | - | TRBV18 | TGTGCCAGCTCACCACGCAGGTCTCGTACCTACGAGCAGTACTTC | CASSPRRSRTYEQYF
- | TRBJ2-1 | - | TRBV4-3 | TGCGCCAGCAGCCAAGATCGGCGAGTGTTGCGGGCCACCTACAATGAGCAGTTCTTC | CASSQDRRVLRATYNEQFF
- | TRBJ1-3 | - | TRBV6-1 | TGTGCCAGCAGTGAAGAAGCATGGGGAAACACCATATATTTT | CASSEEAWGNTIYF
- | TRBJ2-7 | few | TRBV28 | TGTGCCAGCAGTGCACAGGGTTACGAGCAGTACTTC | CASSAQGYEQYF
TRBD1 | TRBJ1-1 | - | TRBV29-1 | TGCAGCGTTGTCTTGACAGGGGGCCTTGATGAAGCTTTCTTT | CSVVLTGGLDEAFF
TRBD2 | TRBJ2-3 | few | TRBV9 | TGTGCCAGCAGCCCCCCGGGACTATTGACCCGCACAGATACGCAGTATTTT | CASSPPGLLTRTDTQYF
- | TRBJ2-1 | - | TRBV10-2 | TGCGCCAGCAGTGAGTCGAAGTCTTTTAGGGATAGAGGGATCAATGAGCAGTTCTTC | CASSESKSFRDRGINEQFF
- | TRBJ2-7 | - | TRBV6-5 | TGTGCCAGCAGTCTCACCAAAACAGGGTTCTACGAGCAGTACTTC | CASSLTKTGFYEQYF
- | TRBJ1-6 | few | TRBV25-1 | TGTGCCAGCGGACAGTATCTTTCACCCCTCCACTTT | CASGQYLSPLHF
- | TRBJ2-7 | - | TRBV28 | TGTGCCAGCGAAACGGGGGGCACCCCAACCTACGAGCAGTACTTC | CASETGGTPTYEQYF
TRBD2 | TRBJ2-5 | few | TRBV9 | TGTGCCAGCAGCGTAGGGGGGGGGACCCAGTACTTC | CASSVGGGTQYF
TRBD1 | TRBJ1-4 | - | TRBV9 | TGTGCCAGCAGCGGGTACAGGGGGCGTGATGAAAAACTGTTTTTT | CASSGYRGRDEKLFF
- | TRBJ1-5 | - | TRBV6-5 | TGTGCCAGCAGTTACGCGGATAGTCAGCCCCAGCATTTT | CASSYADSQPQHF
- | TRBJ1-1 | few | TRBV27 | TGTGCCAGCCGAAGGGGGGGACTGAACACTGAAGCTTTCTTT | CASRRGGLNTEAFF
- | TRBJ1-1 | few | TRBV6-5 | TGTGCCAGCAGTTCCGGGGGCACTGAAGCTTTCTTT | CASSSGGTEAFF
- | TRBJ2-1 | - | TRBV11-2 | TGTGCCAGCAGCCGGGTTTTTAGCTCCTACAATGAGCAGTTCTTC | CASSRVFSSYNEQFF
- | TRBJ2-7 | few | TRBV28 | TGTGCCAGCAGTCTAGAGTACGAGCAGTACTTC | CASSLEYEQYF
- | TRBJ2-1 | - | TRBV15 | TGTGCCACCAGCAGAGAGGGGCGAGGCGCCCTCTCCTACAATGAGCAGTTCTTC | CATSREGRGALSYNEQFF
- | TRBJ1-6 | few | TRBV29-1 | TGCAGCGTTGGAGGCGTGGGGAGCTCCTATAATTCACCCCTCCACTTT | CSVGGVGSSYNSPLHF
- | TRBJ2-5 | few | TRBV29-1 | TGCAGCGTTAAAAAGACCGGACTCCAAGAGACCCAGTACTTC | CSVKKTGLQETQYF
TRBD1 | TRBJ1-1 | - | TRBV2 | TGTGCCAGCAGCGCCCAGGGGGGACAGCCGGGCACTGAAGCTTTCTTT | CASSAQGGQPGTEAFF
TRBD2 | TRBJ2-5 | few | TRBV6-5 | TGTGCCAGCGGGAGGGGAGAGACCCAGTACTTC | CASGRGETQYF